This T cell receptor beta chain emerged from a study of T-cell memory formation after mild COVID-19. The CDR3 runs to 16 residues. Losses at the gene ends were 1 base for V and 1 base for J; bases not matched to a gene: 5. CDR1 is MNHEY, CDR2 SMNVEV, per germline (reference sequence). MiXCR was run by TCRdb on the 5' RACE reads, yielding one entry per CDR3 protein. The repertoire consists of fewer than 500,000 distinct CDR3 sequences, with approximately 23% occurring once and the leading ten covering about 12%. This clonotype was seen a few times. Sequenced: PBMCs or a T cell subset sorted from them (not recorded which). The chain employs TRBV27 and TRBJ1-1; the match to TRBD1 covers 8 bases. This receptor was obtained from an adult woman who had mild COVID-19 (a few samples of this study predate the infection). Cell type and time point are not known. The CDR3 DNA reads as TGTGCCAGCAGTTTATGGGCAGGGGGCACGAACACTGAAGCTTTCTTT. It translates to CASSLWAGGTNTEAFF.